This T cell receptor (beta chain) appears in the sequencing data of a study of cytomegalovirus exposure and HLA in healthy donors. About this clone itself: What it binds is unknown.

Germline CDR1 is LNHDA and CDR2 is SQIVND (reference sequence). The CDR3 sequence is 14 residues long. The V and J ends lost 2 bases and 2 bases respectively, with 10 bases between them. General study results and limits: According to the study, roughly 180 TCR beta chains were cytomegalovirus-associated. Because they were indistinguishable, some V segments, including TRBV6-2 and TRBV6-3, were excluded.

PCR used 60 Vbeta primers and 13 Jbeta primers. The method was immunoSEQ multiplex PCR; TCRdb's version includes in-frame clones alone and lacks a portion of them. The sample yields about 150,000 clones, about 80% seen once. The specimen sequenced was PBMCs. The chain couples TRBV19 to TRBJ2-7, with TRBD2 as a possible D gene (5 bases). The sequence derives from a woman aged 40 to 50 in good health and CMV-seronegative. CDR3: CASSITRDTYEQYF. CDR3 DNA: TGTGCCAGTAGTATAACTCGGGATACCTACGAGCAGTACTTC.